A selection of T cell receptor beta chains follows, all from one sample in a study of vaccination and CD4 T cells after COVID-19. Their cognate antigens are unknown. TCRdb analysed the PCR reads with MiXCR anew, one entry per CDR3 protein. The data show 3,600 or so distinct CDR3 sequences, with roughly 17% seen just once and 15% to 20% held by the top ten. Sequencing was carried out using CD4+ T cells from blood, cultured in vitro. The source of these receptors is a human donor who had recovered from COVID-19. CDR3s include the opening cysteine and the closing phenylalanine or tryptophan. The D gene is left open where the match is weak. Size is stated for part of the rows, as once, few or many counts, or as a class when the clone is expanded.

V gene	J gene	clone size	D gene	CDR3 DNA	CDR3 protein
TRBV4-1	TRBJ2-3	once	.	TGCGCCAGCAGCCAAGCGATGGTCGGGGCTAAATTTGCGCATACGCAGTATTTT	CASSQAMVGAKFAHTQYF
TRBV7-8	TRBJ1-2	medium-sized	.	TGTGCCAGCAGCGACAGGCGGGATTCTGGCTACACCTTC	CASSDRRDSGYTF
TRBV19	TRBJ2-2	medium-sized	.	TGTGCCAGTAGTCTTTCCGGGCCTCCCTCCCCGGGGACCGGGGAGCTGTTTTTT	CASSLSGPPSPGTGELFF
TRBV28	TRBJ1-3	few	.	TGTGCCAGCAGTTTATCGGGGACCGGAAACACCATATATTTT	CASSLSGTGNTIYF
TRBV20-1	TRBJ2-5	few	.	TGCAGTGCTAGAACAGGTGCTAGCCAAGAGACCCAGTACTTC	CSARTGASQETQYF
TRBV6-2/TRBV6-3	TRBJ2-1	.	TRBD2	TGTGCCAGCAGTTACGGCGGGACTAGCGGGGGTAATGAGCAGTTCTTC	CASSYGGTSGGNEQFF
TRBV18	TRBJ2-6	once	.	TGTGCCAGCTCACCCCAAGGCTCTGGGGCCAACGTCCTGACTTTC	CASSPQGSGANVLTF
TRBV19	TRBJ1-5	medium-sized	.	TGTGCCAGTAGGCGGGCCGGGACCGCACAGGGGCCCCAGCATTTT	CASRRAGTAQGPQHF
TRBV7-9	TRBJ1-3	medium-sized	.	TGTGCCAGCAGCCCAACCTATAGGACAGCCCGCTCTGGAAACACCATATATTTT	CASSPTYRTARSGNTIYF
TRBV7-8	TRBJ1-5	.	.	TGTGCCAGCAGCCCCAGCACAGGGTATAATCAGCCCCAGCATTTT	CASSPSTGYNQPQHF
TRBV15	TRBJ1-2	medium-sized	.	TGTGCCACCAGGAAAGATTCTGCCGGTAACTATGGCTACACCTTC	CATRKDSAGNYGYTF
TRBV20-1	TRBJ1-1	.	.	TGCAGTGCTAGAGATCGAACCGTATATTTGTCTGAAGCTTTCTTT	CSARDRTVYLSEAFF
TRBV5-4	TRBJ1-6	.	TRBD1	TGTGCCAGCAGCTTGGGGGACAGGCATTCACCCCTCCACTTT	CASSLGDRHSPLHF
TRBV21-1	TRBJ2-2	large	.	TGTGCCAGCAGCAAATCACTAGCGGGGTACACCGGGGAGCTGTTTTTT	CASSKSLAGYTGELFF
TRBV27	TRBJ1-2	.	.	TGTGCCAGCAGTCCTCTAAAGGGCGGCTACACCTTC	CASSPLKGGYTF
TRBV6-2/TRBV6-3	TRBJ1-1	few	TRBD1	TGTGCCATCCAGGACAGGGGGGGAACTGAAGCTTTCTTT	CAIQDRGGTEAFF
TRBV5-1	TRBJ2-5	few	.	TGCGCCAGCAGGCCAGCCCCGGGACTTCACCAAGAGACCCAGTACTTC	CASRPAPGLHQETQYF
TRBV5-1	TRBJ1-3	.	.	TGCGCCAGCAGCTTGGGGGGCGGATCTGGAAACACCATATATTTT	CASSLGGGSGNTIYF
TRBV27	TRBJ1-1	large	.	TGTGCCAGCAGTACCCGCACGGCGAACACTGAAGCTTTCTTT	CASSTRTANTEAFF
TRBV6-2/TRBV6-3	TRBJ1-2	few	TRBD1	TGTGCCAGCAGTTACTCGATGACGGCGGACAGGGTTCGAGGTGGCTACACCTTC	CASSYSMTADRVRGGYTF
TRBV19	TRBJ2-4	.	.	TGTGCCAGTAGTATAGATAATGGTGCGGGGGCAACGATAGCCAAAAACATTCAGTACTTC	CASSIDNGAGATIAKNIQYF
TRBV20-1	TRBJ2-2	large	.	TGCAGTGCTAGACTGGGGGGCCTAACCGGGGAGCTGTTTTTT	CSARLGGLTGELFF
TRBV19	TRBJ1-6	medium-sized	.	TGTGCCAGTTTACCGGGGCCAAATTCACCCCTCCACTTT	CASLPGPNSPLHF
TRBV15	TRBJ2-1	.	.	TGTGCCACCAGCAGAGTGAGGGGCAGGAGCTCCTACAATGAGCAGTTCTTC	CATSRVRGRSSYNEQFF